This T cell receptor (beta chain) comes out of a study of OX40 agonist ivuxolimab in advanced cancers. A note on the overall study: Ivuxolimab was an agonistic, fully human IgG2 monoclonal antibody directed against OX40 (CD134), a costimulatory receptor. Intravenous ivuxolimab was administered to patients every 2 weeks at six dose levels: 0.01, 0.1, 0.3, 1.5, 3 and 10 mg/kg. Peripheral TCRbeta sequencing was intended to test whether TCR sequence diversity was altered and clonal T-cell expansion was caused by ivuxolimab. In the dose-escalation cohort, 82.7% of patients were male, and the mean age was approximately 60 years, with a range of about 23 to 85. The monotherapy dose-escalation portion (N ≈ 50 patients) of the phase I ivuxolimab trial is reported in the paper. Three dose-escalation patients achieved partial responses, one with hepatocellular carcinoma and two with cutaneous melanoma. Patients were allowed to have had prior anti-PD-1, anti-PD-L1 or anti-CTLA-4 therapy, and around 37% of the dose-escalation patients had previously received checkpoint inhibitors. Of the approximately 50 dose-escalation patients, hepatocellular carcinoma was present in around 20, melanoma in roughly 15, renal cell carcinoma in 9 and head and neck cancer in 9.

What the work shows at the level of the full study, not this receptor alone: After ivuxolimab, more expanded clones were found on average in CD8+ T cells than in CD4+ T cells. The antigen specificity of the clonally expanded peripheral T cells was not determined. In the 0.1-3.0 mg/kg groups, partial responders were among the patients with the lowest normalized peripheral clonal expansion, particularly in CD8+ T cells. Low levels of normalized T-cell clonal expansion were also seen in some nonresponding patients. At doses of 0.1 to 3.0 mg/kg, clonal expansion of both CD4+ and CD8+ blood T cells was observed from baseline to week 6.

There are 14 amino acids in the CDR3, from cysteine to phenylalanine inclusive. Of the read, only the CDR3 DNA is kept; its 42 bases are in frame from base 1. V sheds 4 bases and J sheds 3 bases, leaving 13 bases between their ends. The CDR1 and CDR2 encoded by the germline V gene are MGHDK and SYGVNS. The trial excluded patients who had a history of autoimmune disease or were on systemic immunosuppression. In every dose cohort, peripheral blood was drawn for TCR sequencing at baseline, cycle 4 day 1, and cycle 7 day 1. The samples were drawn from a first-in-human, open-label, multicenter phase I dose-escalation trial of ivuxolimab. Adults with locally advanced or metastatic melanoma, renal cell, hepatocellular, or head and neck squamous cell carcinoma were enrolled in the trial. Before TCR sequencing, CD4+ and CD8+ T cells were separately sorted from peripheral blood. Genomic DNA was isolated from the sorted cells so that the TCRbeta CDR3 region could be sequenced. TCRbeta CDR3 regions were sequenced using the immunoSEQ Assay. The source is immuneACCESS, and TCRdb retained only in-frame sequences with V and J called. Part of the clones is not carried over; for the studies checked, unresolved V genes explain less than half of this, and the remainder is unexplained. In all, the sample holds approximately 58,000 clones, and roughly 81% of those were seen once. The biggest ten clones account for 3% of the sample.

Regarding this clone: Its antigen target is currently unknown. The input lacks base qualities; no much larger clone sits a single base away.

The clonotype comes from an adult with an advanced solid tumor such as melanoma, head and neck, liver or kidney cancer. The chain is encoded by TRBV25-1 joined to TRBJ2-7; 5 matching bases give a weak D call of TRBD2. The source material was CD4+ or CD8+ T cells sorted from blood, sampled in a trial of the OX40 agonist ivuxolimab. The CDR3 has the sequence CASSGQTKYYEQYF. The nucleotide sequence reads TGTGCCAGCAGTGGTCAGACTAAATACTACGAGCAGTACTTC.